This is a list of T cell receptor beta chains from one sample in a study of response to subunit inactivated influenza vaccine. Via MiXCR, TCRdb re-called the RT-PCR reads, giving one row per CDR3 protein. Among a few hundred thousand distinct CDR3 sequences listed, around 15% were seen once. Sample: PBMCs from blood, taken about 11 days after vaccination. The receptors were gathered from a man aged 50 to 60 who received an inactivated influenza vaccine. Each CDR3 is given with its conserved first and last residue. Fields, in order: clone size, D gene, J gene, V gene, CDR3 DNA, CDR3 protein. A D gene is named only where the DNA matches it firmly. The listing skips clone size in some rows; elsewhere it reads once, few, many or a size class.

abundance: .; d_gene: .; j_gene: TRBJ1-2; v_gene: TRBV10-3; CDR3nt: TGTGCCATCCACCTCGGAGTAAGCCCGGACTATGGCTACACCTTC; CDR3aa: CAIHLGVSPDYGYTF
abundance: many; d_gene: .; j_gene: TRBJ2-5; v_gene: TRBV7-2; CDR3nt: TGTGCCAGCAGCTTAGGCGCAGGGAAGTACGAGACCCAGTACTTC; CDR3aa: CASSLGAGKYETQYF
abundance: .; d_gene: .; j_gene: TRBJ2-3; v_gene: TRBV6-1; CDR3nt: TGTGCCAGCAGCCAATGGAGGACAGACACAGATACGCAGTATTTT; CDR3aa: CASSQWRTDTDTQYF
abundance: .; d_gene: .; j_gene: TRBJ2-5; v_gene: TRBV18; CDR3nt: TGTGCCAGCTCACGTATGGGCAGCCAAGAGACCCAGTACTTC; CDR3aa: CASSRMGSQETQYF
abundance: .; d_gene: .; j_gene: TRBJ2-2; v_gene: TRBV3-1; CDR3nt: TGTGCCAGCAGCTGGCGGACCAGGAACACCGGGGTGCTGTTTTTT; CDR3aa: CASSWRTRNTGVLFF
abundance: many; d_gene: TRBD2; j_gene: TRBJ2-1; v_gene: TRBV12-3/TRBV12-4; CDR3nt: TGTGCCAGCAGCCGACTAGCGGGAGGTTATGAGCAGTTCTTC; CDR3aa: CASSRLAGGYEQFF
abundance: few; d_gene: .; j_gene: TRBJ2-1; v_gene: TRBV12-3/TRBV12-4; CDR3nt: TGTGCCAGCAGTTCAGCGGGTCTGACCTACAATGAGCAGTTCTTC; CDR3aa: CASSSAGLTYNEQFF
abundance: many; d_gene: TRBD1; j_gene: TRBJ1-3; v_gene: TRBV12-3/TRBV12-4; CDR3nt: TGTGCCAGCTACAAACAGGGGGGAAACACCATATATTTT; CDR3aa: CASYKQGGNTIYF
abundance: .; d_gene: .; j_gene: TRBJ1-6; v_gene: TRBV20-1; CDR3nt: TGCAGTGCTAGAGTGGCGACCCTTAGTAATGGGTCACCCCTCCACTTT; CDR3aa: CSARVATLSNGSPLHF
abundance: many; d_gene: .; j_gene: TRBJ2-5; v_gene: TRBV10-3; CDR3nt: TGTGCCATCAGTGAGTCGAGGGTCTTCCCAGAGACCCAGTACTTC; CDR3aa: CAISESRVFPETQYF
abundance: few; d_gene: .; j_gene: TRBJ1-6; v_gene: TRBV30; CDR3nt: TGTGCCTGGAGTGTGGTTGGGACACGTAATTCACCCCTCCACTTT; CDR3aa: CAWSVVGTRNSPLHF
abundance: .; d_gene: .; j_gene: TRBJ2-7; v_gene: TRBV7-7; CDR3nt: TGTGCTAGCAGCTTAGAAATCCAAAAGAGCTCCTACGAGCAGTACTTC; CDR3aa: CASSLEIQKSSYEQYF
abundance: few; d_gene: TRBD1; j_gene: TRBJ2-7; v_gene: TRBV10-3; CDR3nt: TGTGCCATCAGCGATCAAACAGGGGGACCGTCCTACGAGCAGTACTTC; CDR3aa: CAISDQTGGPSYEQYF
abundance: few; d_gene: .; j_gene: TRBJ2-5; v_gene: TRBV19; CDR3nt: TGTGCCAGTAGTATTCGGGATAAAAAAGAGACCCAGTACTTC; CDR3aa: CASSIRDKKETQYF
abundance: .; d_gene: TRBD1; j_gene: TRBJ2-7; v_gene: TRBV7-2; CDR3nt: TGTGCCAGCAGCAGGGACAGGGGGCGCAGTGAGCAGTACTTC; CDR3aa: CASSRDRGRSEQYF
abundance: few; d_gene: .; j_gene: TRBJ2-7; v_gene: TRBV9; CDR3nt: TGTGCCAGCAGCGTACGTTCAGGGCGCTACTACGAGCAGTACTTC; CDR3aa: CASSVRSGRYYEQYF
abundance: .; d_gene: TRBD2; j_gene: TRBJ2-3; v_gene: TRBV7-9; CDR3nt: TGTGCCAGCAGCGCCCGACTAGCGGAGAGCACAGATACGCAGTATTTT; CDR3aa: CASSARLAESTDTQYF
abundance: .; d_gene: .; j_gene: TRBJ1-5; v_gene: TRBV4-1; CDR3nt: TGCGCCAGCAGCCAACGGACAGTCAATCAGCCCCAGCATTTT; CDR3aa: CASSQRTVNQPQHF
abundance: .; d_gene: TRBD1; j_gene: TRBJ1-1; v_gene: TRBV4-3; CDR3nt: TGCGCCAGCAGCCAACTCCGGGACAGGGTAGTCGAAGCTTTCTTT; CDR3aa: CASSQLRDRVVEAFF
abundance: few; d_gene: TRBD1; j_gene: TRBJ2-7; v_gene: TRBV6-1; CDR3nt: TGTGCCAGCAGTGAAGGATGGGGACAGGGGAACAAGCAGTACTTC; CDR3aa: CASSEGWGQGNKQYF
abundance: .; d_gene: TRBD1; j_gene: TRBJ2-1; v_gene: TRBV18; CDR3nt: TGTGCCAGCTCACCGGGACAGGGTGTCGAGCAGTTCTTC; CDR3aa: CASSPGQGVEQFF
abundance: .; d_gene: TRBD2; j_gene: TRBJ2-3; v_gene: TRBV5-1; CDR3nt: TGCGCCAGCAGCTCCTCCCCATCCTCGACTAGCGGGGGCACAGATACGCAGTATTTT; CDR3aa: CASSSSPSSTSGGTDTQYF